This TCR beta chain was obtained from a study of cytomegalovirus exposure and HLA in healthy donors. Notes on the study in general: Later genetic work tied a missense DCLRE1C variant to beta-chain V and J trimming.

PCR primers comprised 60 Vbeta and 13 Jbeta primers. The protocol was immunoSEQ multiplex PCR, while the TCRdb copy is restricted to in-frame clones and leaves out a portion. The profile covers more than 95,000 clones, with approximately 80% appearing a single time and about 4.5% taken by the ten largest. As regards this clone: Antigen: not known.

The CDR3 has 14 residues. Trimming shortened V by 0 bases and J by 2 bases, and 7 bases separated the two germline ends. Germline V gene lookup returns CDR1 MNHEY and CDR2 SVGAGI. This receptor was taken from a young man in good health and CMV-seropositive. Sequencing was done on a sample of PBMCs. The J gene is TRBJ1-2, the V gene TRBV6-5; D is unresolved. This chain's CDR3 is CASSYSQYNYGYTF. Written as DNA, the CDR3 is TGTGCCAGCAGTTACTCTCAGTACAACTATGGCTACACCTTC.